A single sample is the source of the 21 T cell receptor beta chains below, sequenced in a study of CXCR3-negative and CXCR3-positive naive CD8 T cells. TRB cDNA libraries were made by UMI-labeled 5' RACE. TCRdb processed the 5' RACE reads again and assigns one entry to each CDR3 protein, with no DNA. The specimen's table records under 10,000 distinct CDR3 sequences. Sample: naive CXCR3- CD8+ T cells from blood. Subset given: CD45RO-CCR7+CD27+CD95- naive CD8+ T cells lacking CXCR3 (TNR3-). These receptors all stem from a human donor in good health. Some clones in this sample may be carry-over from other donors' samples.

Its frequency marks this clonotype as medium-sized. The V gene is TRBV18, the J gene TRBJ1-1. Germline V gene sequence: CDR1 KGHSH, CDR2 LQKENI. This CDR3 has 12 amino acids. The CDR3 region is CASSPQDTEAFF.

The gene calls are TRBV10-3 and TRBJ2-1; TCRdb's D gene call, TRBD2, goes unchecked for lack of DNA. The germline V gene has CDR1 ENHRY and CDR2 SYGVKD. The CDR3 contains 16 residues. The CDR3 reads CAISGISGSFFNEQFF.

The chain employs TRBV29-1 and TRBJ2-1. This CDR3 comprises 12 residues. Looked up from germline, CDR1 is SQVTM and CDR2 is ANQGSEA. The CDR3 loop is CSVSGSYNEQFF.

This chain links TRBV6-6 with TRBJ2-5; TCRdb lists TRBD2, though no DNA is available to test this call. CDR1 and CDR2 from the germline V gene are MNHNY and SVGAGI (reference sequence). The CDR3 loop spans 15 amino acids. The CDR3: CASSPHRGSRETQYF.

The chain combines TRBV4-3 with TRBJ1-1; as DNA is missing, the TRBD1 call by TCRdb cannot be tested. This CDR3 comprises 17 residues. Germline assignment: CDR1 LGHNA and CDR2 YSLEER. The CDR3 region is CASSQDEGSGVVTEAFF.

This chain links TRBV20-1 with TRBJ1-2; TCRdb picks TRBD1, but there is no DNA to check that call. Germline CDR1 reads DFQATT; CDR2 reads SNEGSKA (reference sequence). The CDR3 has 17 amino acids. The CDR3 loop is CSARAILTGQGVFGYTF.

By frequency, this clonotype is medium-sized (0.01 to 0.1%). The gene calls are TRBV29-1 and TRBJ1-3; TCRdb gives TRBD1 as the D gene, but with no DNA this cannot be confirmed. The CDR3 is 12 amino acids. In germline, CDR1 is SQVTM, CDR2 ANQGSEA. The CDR3: CSVEGTGNTIYF. The complete variable domain, with remaining parts taken from reference TRBV29-1 and TRBJ1-3, reads SAVISQKPSRDICQRGTSLTIQCQVDSQVTMMFWYRQQPGQSLTLIATANQGSEATYESGFVIDKFPISRPNLTFSTLTVSNMSPEDSSIYLCSVEGTGNTIYFGEGSWLTVV.

The chain couples TRBV20-1 to TRBJ2-7; TCRdb selects TRBD2, and the lack of DNA leaves this call unchecked. The CDR3 is 13 residues long. The germline gives CDR1 DFQATT, CDR2 SNEGSKA (reference sequence). The CDR3 sequence is CSARTSGTYEQYF.

The chain's CDR3 is CSADLGTLNTEAFF. V and J are TRBV29-1 and TRBJ1-1; the TRBD1 assignment by TCRdb is unverifiable without DNA. The CDR3 extends over 14 amino acids. Germline lookup yields CDR1 SQVTM and CDR2 ANQGSEA.

The chain combines TRBV12-3 or TRBV12-4 with TRBJ1-2. This CDR3 is built from 13 residues. CDR3 sequence reads: CASSCAAAYGYTF.

This sequence joins TRBV27 and TRBJ2-2. CDR1 MNHEY and CDR2 SMNVEV come from the germline V gene (reference sequence). There are 12 residues in the CDR3. CDR3 amino acids: CASSFLVGELFF.

The chain uses TRBV7-8 and TRBJ2-1; checking the TCRdb D call of TRBD2 is not possible without DNA. There are 18 residues in the CDR3. Germline assignment: CDR1 SGHVS and CDR2 FQNEAQ. CDR3 protein: CASSTGTSGIGRDNEQFF.

This clonotype registers medium-sized by frequency. The chain links TRBV29-1 to TRBJ1-2; TCRdb gives TRBD1 as the D gene, but with no DNA this cannot be confirmed. The germline gives CDR1 SQVTM, CDR2 ANQGSEA. The CDR3 length is 17 residues. CDR3 amino acids: CSVEDRLVTDSTHGYTF.

The chain joins TRBV28 to TRBJ2-5; TCRdb outputs TRBD2, but without DNA this stays unchecked. CDR3 length: 18 amino acids. In germline, CDR1 is MDHEN, CDR2 SYDVKM. Here the CDR3 reads CASSSTTSFGELQETQYF.

In terms of frequency, this clonotype is medium-sized. The chain has TRBV27 and TRBJ2-1; the TCRdb D gene call, TRBD2, has no DNA to confirm it. Germline V gene data show CDR1 as MNHEY and CDR2 as SMNVEV (reference sequence). The CDR3 has 17 amino acids. The CDR3 is CASSLSVGGPLLLEQFF.

The J gene is TRBJ2-7, the V gene TRBV21-1; TCRdb calls TRBD1, which cannot be checked without DNA. TRBV21-1 counts as a pseudogene. The CDR3 is 14 amino acids. This CDR3 is CASSKVGGTSWQYF.

This clonotype counts as medium-sized (0.01 to 0.1%) by frequency. The genes are TRBV29-1 and TRBJ2-1; TCRdb names TRBD2, which stays unverified in the absence of DNA. CDR1 and CDR2 from the germline V gene are SQVTM and ANQGSEA. The CDR3 contains 15 residues. The CDR3 spells CSVEGTSGSRNEQFF.

This clonotype ranks as medium-sized in terms of frequency. The V gene is TRBV4-3, the J gene TRBJ1-1. CDR3 length: 13 amino acids. Germline V gene lookup returns CDR1 LGHNA and CDR2 YSLEER. CDR3 region: CASSPSMNTEAFF.

This clonotype registers medium-sized by frequency. The V gene is TRBV7-6, the J gene TRBJ2-7. This CDR3 has 13 residues. Germline V lookup: CDR1 SGHVS, CDR2 FNYEAQ. The CDR3: CASSLAAPHEQYF.

The chain combines TRBV29-1 with TRBJ2-6; without DNA, the TCRdb call of TRBD1 cannot be checked. The germline V gene encodes CDR1 SQVTM and CDR2 ANQGSEA. The CDR3 contains 16 residues. CDR3 in amino acids: CSVYPGQGTGANVLTF.

The V and J genes are TRBV27 and TRBJ2-5; no DNA is available, so the TRBD2 call from TCRdb remains unchecked. The germline V gene encodes CDR1 MNHEY and CDR2 SMNVEV (reference sequence). This CDR3 spans 15 amino acids. This CDR3 reads CASTPGLARQETQYF.